One sample yielded the 16 T cell receptor beta chains listed below, sequenced in a study of blood T cell repertoires in COVID-19. The table came from immunoSEQ multiplex PCR; TCRdb's copy has only in-frame clones and leaves some out. The table has 130,000 to 150,000 clones, 80% to 90% seen once. The source material was peripheral blood. The receptor set was obtained from a woman in her sixties or seventies with active COVID-19.

The J gene is TRBJ2-7, the V gene TRBV5-1; 8 bases agree with TRBD1. There are 15 residues in the CDR3. Losses at the gene ends were 1 base for V and 5 bases for J; bases not matched to a gene: 8. In germline, CDR1 is SGHRS, CDR2 YFSETQ. In nucleotides, the CDR3 is TGCGCCAGCAGCTTGATAGGACAGGGACTGGACGAGCAGTACTTC. Protein: CASSLIGQGLDEQYF.

This sequence joins TRBV7-3 and TRBJ1-3, with no clear D. Germline-derived CDR1 and CDR2 are SGHTA and FQGTGA. The CDR3 runs 14 residues. V lost 1 base and J lost 1, with 5 bases in between. The CDR3 is CASSLRRSGNTIYF. CDR3 in DNA: TGTGCCAGCAGCTTAAGGAGGTCTGGAAACACCATATATTTT.

The chain combines TRBV7-6 with TRBJ2-3, with a possible D match to TRBD2 (5 bases). Trimming cost V 1 base and J 2 bases, with 13 bases left between them. This CDR3 has 16 residues. CDR1 is SGHVS, CDR2 FNYEAQ, per germline. CDR3 nucleotides: TGTGCCAGCAGCTTAGGGTTGCTAGCTCTCACAGATACGCAGTATTTT. Encoded protein: CASSLGLLALTDTQYF.

This rearrangement joins TRBV9 to TRBJ2-7; 10 positions agree with TRBD2. This CDR3 is built from 15 residues. CDR1 is SGDLS and CDR2 is YYNGEE in the germline V gene. Trimming took 4 bases from V and 5 from J; bases not matched to a gene: 9. The CDR3 sequence is CASSPRAGGSHEQYF. The CDR3 bases are TGTGCCAGCAGCCCCCGAGCGGGAGGGAGCCACGAGCAGTACTTC.

This clone was detected only once. This chain uses TRBV5-5 with TRBJ2-6; perhaps TRBD1 as D (5 bases). The CDR3 runs to 17 residues. The V gene lost 0 bases and the J gene lost 0 bases, with 10 bases spanning the gap. Germline CDR1 and CDR2: SGHKS and YYEKEE (reference sequence). CDR3 nucleotide sequence: TGTGCCAGCAGCTTGGGGGGCGGTAGCTCTGGGGCCAACGTCCTGACTTTC. Translated: CASSLGGGSSGANVLTF.

The chain uses TRBV24-1 and TRBJ1-5; D possibly corresponds to TRBD1 (5 bases). The CDR3 loop spans 17 amino acids. CDR1 is KGHDR, CDR2 SFDVKD, per germline. Trimming took 5 bases from V and 7 from J, leaving 23 bases between them. The CDR3 sequence: CATSGSGGDPTRQPQHF. The CDR3 DNA sequence: TGTGCCACCAGTGGTTCGGGGGGGGACCCCACCAGGCAGCCCCAGCATTTT.

This clone has just one count. The chain is built from TRBV7-2 and TRBJ1-3; D unresolved. V was trimmed by 1 base and J by 4 bases, leaving 14 bases between them. The V gene's germline CDR1 is SGHTA and CDR2 FQGNSA. The CDR3 covers 16 residues. CDR3 DNA: TGTGCCAGCAGCTTAGGGGTGCCGCGGGGAGGAAACACCATATATTTT. Translation gives CASSLGVPRGGNTIYF.

The V and J genes are TRBV9 and TRBJ1-1; the match to TRBD1 covers 9 bases. CDR3 length: 15 amino acids. Germline loops: CDR1 SGDLS, CDR2 YYNGEE. Trimming at V came to 5 bases and at J to 5 bases, leaving 10 bases not matched to a gene. CDR3 sequence reads: CASSNTGGERTEAFF. The CDR3 bases are TGTGCCAGCAGTAACACAGGGGGCGAGAGGACTGAAGCTTTCTTT.

The rearrangement joins TRBV7-8 to TRBJ1-1, with 7 positions matching TRBD1. CDR1 is SGHVS, CDR2 FQNEAQ, per germline. This CDR3 comprises 18 residues. With V trimmed by 4 bases and J by 1 base, 15 bases remained unmatched. CDR3 protein: CASSSRDRSMRRNTEAFF. Here the CDR3 DNA reads TGTGCCAGCAGCTCCCGGGACAGATCGATGCGGAGGAACACTGAAGCTTTCTTT.

The chain has TRBV4-1 and TRBJ2-7; no firm D call. CDR1 and CDR2 from the germline V gene are MGHRA and YSYEKL. The V and J ends lost 0 bases and 0 bases respectively, with 9 bases between them. The CDR3 totals 15 residues. CDR3: CASSQDTGVSYEQYF. CDR3 nucleotide sequence: TGCGCCAGCAGCCAAGACACCGGAGTCTCCTACGAGCAGTACTTC.

In this sample, this clone turned up a few times. The chain links TRBV7-8 to TRBJ1-2; D is ambiguous. Germline assignment: CDR1 SGHVS and CDR2 FQNEAQ. CDR3 length: 14 residues. V lost 0 bases and J lost 5, with 10 bases in between. The DNA of the CDR3 is TGTGCCAGCAGCTTAGCGCGGAGCTGGTATGGCTACACCTTC. Its protein is CASSLARSWYGYTF.

The rearrangement links TRBV10-3 to TRBJ1-2; D perhaps matches TRBD1 (5 bases). Germline V gives CDR1 ENHRY, CDR2 SYGVKD. The CDR3 runs 12 residues. V was clipped by 11 bases and J by 3 bases, with 13 bases between them. CDR3 coding DNA: TGTGCCGCTACCGGGACTGACTATGGCTACACCTTC. This codes for CAATGTDYGYTF.

CDR3 sequence reads: CASSPRADQNIQYF. In DNA form, the CDR3 reads TGTGCCAGCTCACCAAGAGCGGACCAAAACATTCAGTACTTC. The rearrangement joins TRBV18 to TRBJ2-4, with a weak D call TRBD2 (5 bases). Deletions cut 2 bases from V and 5 bases from J, with 10 bases between. Germline CDR1 reads KGHSH; CDR2 reads LQKENI. The CDR3 sequence is 14 residues long.

This chain joins TRBV4-1 and TRBJ2-2; 7 nucleotides align to TRBD2. Germline CDR1 and CDR2: MGHRA and YSYEKL. The CDR3 consists of 17 residues. Unmatched junction bases numbered 9, after V lost 4 bases and J lost 1 base. CDR3 region: CASSPPSAGVNTGELFF. Here the CDR3 DNA reads TGCGCCAGCAGCCCTCCATCGGCGGGAGTGAACACCGGGGAGCTGTTTTTT.

This clone has a single count. V gene TRBV24-1 combines with J gene TRBJ2-5, with 7 bases that match TRBD1. With 0 bases clipped from V and 2 bases from J, the junction kept 2 bases outside the gene matches. The CDR3 is 15 amino acids. Germline CDR1 and CDR2: KGHDR and SFDVKD. CDR3 amino acids: CATSDLQGQQETQYF. Here the CDR3 DNA reads TGTGCCACCAGTGATTTGCAGGGACAGCAAGAGACCCAGTACTTC.

V and J are TRBV11-2 and TRBJ2-3, with TRBD2 identical over 8 bases. V shed 1 base, J shed 5 bases, and the junction held 5 bases outside the gene matches. Germline values: CDR1 SGHAT, CDR2 FQNNGV. This CDR3 is 15 amino acids long. The DNA of the CDR3 is TGTGCCAGCAGCTTAGTCGGGGGGGTCCGAGATACGCAGTATTTT. This translates into CASSLVGGVRDTQYF.